These 18 T cell receptor beta chains share one sample of origin, sequenced in a study of response to subunit inactivated influenza vaccine. Via MiXCR, TCRdb re-called the RT-PCR reads, giving one row per CDR3 protein. This table has 450,000 to 550,000 distinct CDR3 sequences, 25% appearing once. The sequenced sample was CD4+ T cells sorted from PBMCs, obtained more than 4 days after vaccination. The receptors here all came from a man aged 45-60 years who received an inactivated influenza vaccine.

This rearrangement joins TRBV20-1 to TRBJ1-1; possible D gene TRBD1, 6 bases. The V end was cut by 4 bases, the J end by 4 bases, with 10 bases between. Germline CDR1 reads DFQATT; CDR2 reads SNEGSKA (reference sequence). The CDR3 totals 12 residues. DNA for the CDR3: TGCAGTGCTAACAGGGCCGGCACTGAAGCTTTCTTT. Translated, it gives CSANRAGTEAFF.

V and J are TRBV20-1 and TRBJ2-1; 9 nucleotides line up with TRBD2. Germline-derived CDR1 and CDR2 are DFQATT and SNEGSKA (reference sequence). This CDR3 contains 15 residues. The V gene end was trimmed by 2 bases and the J gene end by 7 bases; junction bases not matched to a gene: 9. CDR3 DNA sequence: TGCAGTGCTAGAATAGCGGGGGCCATGGGGAATGAGCAGTTCTTC. It is translated as CSARIAGAMGNEQFF.

V usage is TRBV18 and J usage is TRBJ1-2; 8 positions match TRBD1. Germline V lookup: CDR1 KGHSH, CDR2 LQKENI. Trimming at V came to 2 bases and at J to 4 bases, leaving 3 bases not matched to a gene. The CDR3 is 14 residues long. CDR3 bases: TGTGCCAGCTCACCAGTAGGACAGGGCTATGGCTACACCTTC. Translated, it gives CASSPVGQGYGYTF.

This sequence joins TRBV2 and TRBJ2-3; D possibly corresponds to TRBD1 (5 bases). V was cut by 8 bases and J by 8 bases, with 8 bases left in between. Germline V gene sequence: CDR1 SNHLY, CDR2 FYNNEI. The CDR3 runs to 10 residues. CDR3 DNA sequence: TGTGCCAGCTCTCAGGGTACGCAGTATTTT. Its translation is CASSQGTQYF.

This clonotype was detected a few times. The chain uses TRBV20-1 and TRBJ1-5; 8 bases match TRBD1. With V trimmed by 2 bases and J by 5 bases, 5 bases remained unmatched. The germline gives CDR1 DFQATT, CDR2 SNEGSKA (reference sequence). This CDR3 spans 14 amino acids. The CDR3 spells CSARYRQGYQPQHF. The CDR3 DNA reads TGCAGTGCTAGATACCGACAGGGGTATCAGCCCCAGCATTTT.

Only a few counts were recorded for this clonotype. The J gene is TRBJ2-5, the V gene TRBV20-1, with a weak D call TRBD1 (5 bases). Trimming shortened V by 3 bases and J by 7 bases, and 18 bases separated the two germline ends. There are 14 residues in the CDR3. Germline CDR1 is DFQATT and CDR2 is SNEGSKA (reference sequence). This chain's CDR3 is CSASISRDGGTQYF. The CDR3 region has the DNA TGCAGTGCTAGTATTTCCAGGGATGGTGGGACCCAGTACTTC.

The rearrangement uses TRBV12-3 or TRBV12-4 and TRBJ2-3; 16 nucleotides align to TRBD2. V trimming: 10 bases; J trimming: 2 bases; junction bases outside the gene matches: 12. The CDR3 loop spans 18 amino acids. The CDR3 nucleotides are TGTGCCATGACGGCGGGACTAGCGGGAGGGAATCCCACAGATACGCAGTATTTT. Residues: CAMTAGLAGGNPTDTQYF.

This clonotype was observed a handful of times. This chain uses TRBV5-1 with TRBJ1-5, with TRBD1 matching 7 bases. Germline V CDR1 and CDR2: SGHRS, YFSETQ. This CDR3 comprises 14 residues. Unmatched junction bases numbered 5, after V lost 4 bases and J lost 4 bases. This CDR3 is CASSIGTANQPQHF. CDR3 DNA: TGCGCCAGCAGCATCGGGACAGCAAATCAGCCCCAGCATTTT.

V and J are TRBV20-1 and TRBJ2-7; TRBD2 matches 8 bases. Germline assignment: CDR1 DFQATT and CDR2 SNEGSKA (reference sequence). CDR3 size: 14 residues. With 4 bases clipped from V and 6 bases from J, the junction kept 11 bases outside the gene matches. This chain's CDR3 is CSATTGLVAGEQYF. The CDR3 DNA is TGCAGTGCTACCACGGGACTAGTAGCAGGCGAGCAGTACTTC.

The V gene is TRBV5-1, the J gene TRBJ2-7; TRBD1 agrees at 8 bases. Germline CDR1 SGHRS, CDR2 YFSETQ. This CDR3 contains 16 residues. The ends lost 3 bases at V and 4 bases at J; junction bases unmatched: 12. This CDR3 is CASSWADREGTYEQYF. The CDR3 DNA reads as TGCGCCAGCAGCTGGGCGGACAGGGAAGGGACTTACGAGCAGTACTTC.

The chain joins TRBV10-1 to TRBJ2-4; D is possibly TRBD1 (5 bases). V lost 7 bases and J lost 4, with 8 bases in between. Per germline, CDR1 WNHNN and CDR2 SYGVQD (reference sequence). The CDR3 loop spans 12 amino acids. The CDR3 region has the DNA TGCGCCAGCACCCACAGGAAAAACATTCAGTACTTC. It encodes CASTHRKNIQYF.

This chain uses TRBV5-1 with TRBJ2-1; D gene ambiguous. Looked up from germline, CDR1 is SGHRS and CDR2 is YFSETQ. CDR3 size: 14 residues. Trimming removed 1 base from V and 5 bases from J, with 10 bases in between. CDR3 nucleotide sequence: TGCGCCAGCAGCTTGAGTCACTTCAACAATGAGCAGTTCTTC. Translating gives CASSLSHFNNEQFF.

The chain carries TRBV11-2 and TRBJ2-3; D not certain. Germline V gene sequence: CDR1 SGHAT, CDR2 FQNNGV. The V and J ends lost 5 bases and 3 bases respectively, with 9 bases between them. CDR3 length: 13 amino acids. The CDR3 DNA follows: TGTGCCAGCAGCCCCTCCAGGACAGATACGCAGTATTTT. Its translation: CASSPSRTDTQYF.

This clonotype was found many times. In DNA form, the CDR3 reads TGTGCCAGCAGTGAAAGCTGGTATAGCAATCAGCCCCAGCATTTT. Its translation: CASSESWYSNQPQHF. V is TRBV2 and J is TRBJ1-5; D ambiguous. The germline gives CDR1 SNHLY, CDR2 FYNNEI. CDR3 size: 15 residues. V dropped 2 bases and J dropped 0 bases, with 8 bases sitting between them.

The gene calls are TRBV24-1 and TRBJ2-2, with 11 bases identical to TRBD1. Germline CDR1 reads KGHDR; CDR2 reads SFDVKD. Trimming cost V 5 bases and J 7 bases; bases outside gene matches: 11. The length of the CDR3 is 17 residues. The CDR3 DNA reads TGTGCCACCAGTGGGACGGCCGGGACAGGGGGTGTCGGGGAGCTGTTTTTT. Translation: CATSGTAGTGGVGELFF.

The chain carries TRBV12-3 or TRBV12-4 and TRBJ2-5; 8 nucleotides match TRBD1. V trimming: 6 bases; J trimming: 2 bases; junction bases outside the gene matches: 5. This CDR3 has 14 amino acids. The CDR3 bases are TGTGCCAGCAGCCCTACAGGGGGACAAGAGACCCAGTACTTC. As protein: CASSPTGGQETQYF.

This clonotype was recorded only once. An end of the junction differs from the germline gene, which may be a read error. V usage is TRBV6-2 or TRBV6-3 and J usage is TRBJ2-7; 7 nucleotides align to TRBD1. The CDR3 runs to 14 residues. Germline loops: CDR1 MNHEY, CDR2 SVGEGT. CDR3 nucleotide sequence: TGTGCCAGCAGAACTCTGACAGGGTGGTACGAGCGGTACTTC. It encodes CASRTLTGWYERYF.

This clonotype turned up a few times. CDR3 sequence (DNA): TGTGCCAGCAGAGCCGGGACGCTAAATTCACCCCTCCACTTT. This encodes CASRAGTLNSPLHF. This chain connects TRBV6-1 to TRBJ1-6, with a tentative D call TRBD1 (5 bases). CDR3 length: 14 residues. V was shortened by 6 bases and J by 7 bases, with 13 bases between the two germline ends. Germline values: CDR1 MNHNS, CDR2 SASEGT.